What follows are 28 T cell receptor beta chains derived from one specimen sequenced in a study of graft-versus-host responses after intestinal transplantation. Assay: immunoSEQ multiplex PCR; the TCRdb copy retains only in-frame clones and omits some. The table has around 130,000 clones, 90% to 95% seen once; the top ten hold over 0.15%. For these TCRs, the target antigens are not known. The sequencing here drew on unstimulated CD4+ T cells sorted from spleen or lymph node cells, taken before intestinal transplant. The receptors derive from a human donor who received an intestinal transplant.

V usage is TRBV6-1 and J usage is TRBJ1-2; 7 bases agree with TRBD1. The CDR3 has 12 amino acids. V lost 2 bases and J lost 7; bases outside the gene matches: 1. CDR1 and CDR2 (germline): MNHNS, SASEGT. CDR3 in amino acids: CASSEQGGGYTF. Written as DNA, the CDR3 is TGTGCCAGCAGTGAACAGGGGGGTGGCTACACCTTC.

The rearrangement links TRBV5-1 to TRBJ2-4, with 8 bases matching TRBD2. V lost 4 bases, J lost 2 bases, and 8 bases stayed unmatched. This CDR3 has 16 residues. Germline V gene sequence: CDR1 SGHRS, CDR2 YFSETQ. The CDR3 sequence is CASSPGGGWTKNIQYF. CDR3 nucleotides: TGCGCCAGCAGCCCCGGCGGGGGGTGGACCAAAAACATTCAGTACTTC. The complete variable domain, with remaining parts taken from reference TRBV5-1 and TRBJ2-4, reads KAGVTQTPRYLIKTRGQQVTLSCSPISGHRSVSWYQQTPGQGLQFLFEYFSETQRNKGNFPGRFSGRQFSNSRSEMNVSTLELGDSALYLCASSPGGGWTKNIQYFGAGTRLSVL.

V is TRBV6-6 and J is TRBJ1-5; no reliable D call. The CDR3 length is 16 residues. Germline V gives CDR1 MNHNY, CDR2 SVGAGI (reference sequence). The V end was cut by 2 bases, the J end by 6 bases, with 17 bases between. The CDR3 sequence is CASSYNPVADPQPQHF. For the CDR3, the DNA is TGTGCCAGCAGTTACAATCCGGTGGCAGATCCTCAGCCCCAGCATTTT.

The chain links TRBV10-3 to TRBJ2-7; D perhaps matches TRBD1 (5 bases). The ends were cut back, 3 bases at V and 0 bases at J, with 12 bases in the middle. The CDR3 consists of 15 residues. The V gene's germline CDR1 is ENHRY and CDR2 SYGVKD. The DNA of the CDR3 is TGTGCCATCAGTGACCCGGGCAGGGTCTCCTACGAGCAGTACTTC. Translation: CAISDPGRVSYEQYF.

The gene calls are TRBV30 and TRBJ2-6; D is ambiguous. Deletions cut 2 bases from V and 5 bases from J, with 7 bases between. This CDR3 spans 13 amino acids. Germline CDR1 reads GTSNPN; CDR2 reads SVGIG (reference sequence). The CDR3 nucleotides are TGTGCCTGGAGTCCAGGATGGGCCAACGTCCTGACTTTC. This codes for CAWSPGWANVLTF.

This chain links TRBV10-3 with TRBJ2-3, with 11 positions matching TRBD1. Germline assignment: CDR1 ENHRY and CDR2 SYGVKD. The CDR3 has 16 amino acids. Trimming took 5 bases from V and 2 from J; bases not matched to a gene: 6. CDR3 sequence reads: CAISTGTGGNTDTQYF. The CDR3 bases are TGTGCCATCAGTACTGGGACAGGGGGTAACACAGATACGCAGTATTTT.

The table lists this clone with a count of one. This same CDR3 is encoded by further DNA sequences in the sample. This chain connects TRBV19 to TRBJ1-2; D is unresolved. Trimming pared 2 bases from V and 0 bases from J, leaving 7 bases between. Germline lookup yields CDR1 LNHDA and CDR2 SQIVND (reference sequence). This CDR3 is built from 14 residues. The CDR3 DNA reads TGTGCCAGTAGTATAAAAGGAGCTAACTATGGCTACACCTTC. Its protein product is CASSIKGANYGYTF.

V and J are TRBV4-1 and TRBJ2-6, with D perhaps assigned TRBD1 or TRBD2 (5 bases each). This CDR3 spans 18 amino acids. V was pared by 2 bases and J by 2 bases, with 16 bases between. Germline values: CDR1 MGHRA, CDR2 YSYEKL. The CDR3 DNA sequence: TGCGCCAGCAGCCAAAGGGGAGAAGGAGAAACTGGGGCCAACGTCCTGACTTTC. Translation: CASSQRGEGETGANVLTF.

This chain uses TRBV19 with TRBJ1-2; 7 bases are a match to TRBD1. Germline V gives CDR1 LNHDA, CDR2 SQIVND (reference sequence). V lost 3 bases to trimming and J lost 2 bases; unmatched junction nucleotides: 9. There are 16 residues in the CDR3. The CDR3 here is CASSINAGGTNYGYTF. The CDR3, as DNA: TGTGCCAGTAGTATCAATGCAGGGGGTACGAACTATGGCTACACCTTC.

CDR3 protein: CASSQDAYNEQFF. Written as DNA, the CDR3 is TGCGCCAGCAGCCAGGACGCCTACAATGAGCAGTTCTTC. V and J are TRBV5-1 and TRBJ2-1, with D unclear. Trimming removed 4 bases at V and 2 bases at J, with 7 bases between. The CDR3 sequence is 13 residues long. The germline CDR1 and CDR2 sequences are SGHRS and YFSETQ.

The V gene is TRBV19, the J gene TRBJ1-2, with D tentatively TRBD1 (5 bases). Per germline, CDR1 LNHDA and CDR2 SQIVND (reference sequence). CDR3 size: 17 residues. Trimming pared 1 base from V and 6 bases from J, leaving 21 bases between. The CDR3, as DNA: TGTGCCAGTAGTATAGTCCTCCAAACAGGAATTCAAAATGGCTACACCTTC. Translated, it gives CASSIVLQTGIQNGYTF.

The chain links TRBV6-1 to TRBJ1-2; possibly TRBD1 for D (6 bases). V lost 6 bases, J lost 3 bases, and 17 bases lay in between. Germline values: CDR1 MNHNS, CDR2 SASEGT. This CDR3 comprises 15 residues. The CDR3 protein is CASRRGYREDYGYTF. The DNA of the CDR3 is TGTGCCAGCAGGAGGGGGTACAGGGAGGACTATGGCTACACCTTC.

J is TRBJ1-5 and V is TRBV27, with TRBD1 matching over 8 bases. Germline values: CDR1 MNHEY, CDR2 SMNVEV (reference sequence). V shed 10 bases and J 6 bases; nucleotides not matched to a gene: 26. The CDR3 extends over 19 amino acids. The CDR3 loop reads CAIRHHRGKWNLGSQPQHF. The DNA for the CDR3 is TGTGCCATCCGACACCACAGGGGGAAATGGAATTTGGGTAGTCAGCCCCAGCATTTT.

The V and J genes are TRBV7-2 and TRBJ2-7, with no clear D. CDR3 length: 16 residues. Trimming shortened V by 1 base and J by 0 bases, and 13 bases separated the two germline ends. Germline V gene lookup returns CDR1 SGHTA and CDR2 FQGNSA. The CDR3, as DNA: TGTGCCAGCAGCTTAGGGCCCAGCAGCCCCTCCTACGAGCAGTACTTC. Encoded protein: CASSLGPSSPSYEQYF. Full variable domain (missing parts from reference TRBV7-2 and TRBJ2-7): GAGVSQSPSNKVTEKGKDVELRCDPISGHTALYWYRQSLGQGLEFLIYFQGNSAPDKSGLPSDRFSAERTGGSVSTLTIQRTQQEDSAVYLCASSLGPSSPSYEQYFGPGTRLTVT.

V is TRBV29-1 and J is TRBJ2-3; D might be TRBD1 (5 bases). Germline V gives CDR1 SQVTM, CDR2 ANQGSEA. Trimming took 2 bases from V and 4 from J, leaving 13 bases between them. The CDR3 is 14 amino acids. CDR3 bases: TGCAGCGTTGAAAGGGGCAGGGTAGCAGATACGCAGTATTTT. Translating gives CSVERGRVADTQYF.

This clone has only one observation. V usage is TRBV4-2 and J usage is TRBJ2-7, with D uncertain. There are 14 residues in the CDR3. Germline CDR1 reads LGHNA; CDR2 reads YNFKEQ. V lost 2 bases and J lost 6, with 14 bases in between. The CDR3 DNA reads TGTGCCAGCAGCCAACCCACCCCCCTTGGCGAGCAGTACTTC. As protein: CASSQPTPLGEQYF.

The chain has TRBV2 and TRBJ2-1; D is undetermined. The CDR3 has 12 amino acids. Trimming left V 6 bases short and J 4 bases short, with 7 bases between. Germline V gene data show CDR1 as SNHLY and CDR2 as FYNNEI. The CDR3 loop reads CASRRVYNEQFF. DNA for the CDR3: TGTGCCAGCAGGAGAGTGTACAATGAGCAGTTCTTC.

The V and J genes are TRBV10-3 and TRBJ2-5; D is undetermined. Deletions cut 3 bases from V and 1 base from J, with 6 bases between. The germline V gene encodes CDR1 ENHRY and CDR2 SYGVKD. The CDR3 is 13 residues long. CDR3 amino acids: CAISEDFQETQYF. The CDR3 DNA reads TGTGCCATCAGTGAAGACTTCCAAGAGACCCAGTACTTC.

The J gene is TRBJ1-3, the V gene TRBV6-1; D gene uncertain. The CDR3 is 14 amino acids. CDR1 MNHNS and CDR2 SASEGT come from the germline V gene. V was pared by 7 bases and J by 1 base, with 11 bases between. CDR3 in DNA: TGTGCCAGCATTAGAACGGCGTCTGGAAACACCATATATTTT. Translating gives CASIRTASGNTIYF.

This clone was seen just once. This chain uses TRBV7-6 with TRBJ2-3, with TRBD2 matching over 8 bases. The CDR3 runs to 17 residues. Losses at the gene ends were 2 bases for V and 4 bases for J; bases not matched to a gene: 11. Germline CDR1 reads SGHVS; CDR2 reads FNYEAQ. The CDR3 is CASSLTSRTSFSDTQYF. The CDR3 DNA is TGTGCCAGCAGCTTAACATCCCGGACTAGCTTTTCAGATACGCAGTATTTT.

The rearrangement links TRBV7-9 to TRBJ2-1, with D perhaps matching TRBD2 (6 bases). The CDR3 has 15 residues. Germline V gene sequence: CDR1 SEHNR, CDR2 FQNEAQ (reference sequence). V lost 6 bases and J lost 1, with 13 bases in between. The CDR3 sequence is CASRGGDRSYNEQFF. CDR3 DNA: TGTGCCAGCAGGGGCGGGGACCGGTCCTACAATGAGCAGTTCTTC.

This clone showed up just once. The genes are TRBV2 and TRBJ2-4; possibly TRBD1 or TRBD2 for D (5 bases each). Per the germline V gene, CDR1 is SNHLY and CDR2 is FYNNEI. The CDR3 has 15 residues. V lost 5 bases to trimming and J lost 0 bases, with 11 bases between them. Written as DNA, the CDR3 is TGTGCCAGCAGTCTGGGACCCCAAGCCAAAAACATTCAGTACTTC. Translating gives CASSLGPQAKNIQYF.

The V gene is TRBV6-6, the J gene TRBJ2-1; 7 positions match TRBD1. Germline loops: CDR1 MNHNY, CDR2 SVGAGI (reference sequence). This CDR3 region has 14 residues. V dropped 2 bases and J dropped 4; count of bases not matched to a gene: 2. CDR3 DNA: TGTGCCAGCAGTTACAGGACAGGATACAATGAGCAGTTCTTC. Amino acid sequence: CASSYRTGYNEQFF.

This clone was counted only a few times. The chain has TRBV6-1 and TRBJ1-1, with a weak D call TRBD1 (5 bases). Per the germline V gene, CDR1 is MNHNS and CDR2 is SASEGT. The V end was cut by 4 bases, the J end by 6 bases, with 15 bases between. CDR3 length: 14 amino acids. The CDR3 loop reads CASSATLRGAEAFF. As DNA, the CDR3 is TGTGCCAGCAGTGCGACGCTGAGGGGAGCTGAAGCTTTCTTT.

The rearrangement joins TRBV27 to TRBJ1-3; possibly TRBD1 for D (6 bases). Trimming shortened V by 3 bases and J by 6 bases, and 21 bases separated the two germline ends. Germline lookup yields CDR1 MNHEY and CDR2 SMNVEV (reference sequence). The CDR3 is 17 residues long. The CDR3 is CASSFLWGPRSANTIYF. The CDR3 DNA reads as TGTGCCAGCAGTTTCCTGTGGGGGCCTCGCTCAGCAAACACCATATATTTT.

This sequence joins TRBV7-2 and TRBJ2-3, with TRBD2 identical over 9 bases. The V segment lost 2 bases and the J segment 1 base; nucleotides outside the gene matches: 1. Germline assignment: CDR1 SGHTA and CDR2 FQGNSA. The CDR3 is made up of 15 amino acids. The CDR3 loop is CASSLRTSGTDTQYF. The CDR3, as DNA: TGTGCCAGCAGCTTACGGACTAGCGGCACAGATACGCAGTATTTT. The full variable domain, rest sourced from reference TRBV7-2 and TRBJ2-3, is GAGVSQSPSNKVTEKGKDVELRCDPISGHTALYWYRQSLGQGLEFLIYFQGNSAPDKSGLPSDRFSAERTGGSVSTLTIQRTQQEDSAVYLCASSLRTSGTDTQYFGPGTRLTVL.

The J gene is TRBJ2-3, the V gene TRBV10-1, with 9 bases aligning to TRBD2. CDR1 is WNHNN and CDR2 is SYGVQD in the germline V gene (reference sequence). The CDR3 sequence is 15 residues long. Losses at the gene ends were 3 bases for V and 6 bases for J; bases not matched to a gene: 7. CDR3 sequence: CASSDPTSGGDTQYF. The CDR3 bases are TGCGCCAGCAGTGACCCGACTAGCGGCGGGGATACGCAGTATTTT.

For the CDR3, the DNA is TGTGCCAGCTCACCACAGGGAAACTCCTACAATGAGCAGTTCTTC. It yields the protein CASSPQGNSYNEQFF. This chain uses TRBV18 with TRBJ2-1; D unresolved. The germline V and J ends were trimmed by 1 base and 0 bases, with 7 bases remaining between them. The germline V gene has CDR1 KGHSH and CDR2 LQKENI. The CDR3 consists of 15 residues.